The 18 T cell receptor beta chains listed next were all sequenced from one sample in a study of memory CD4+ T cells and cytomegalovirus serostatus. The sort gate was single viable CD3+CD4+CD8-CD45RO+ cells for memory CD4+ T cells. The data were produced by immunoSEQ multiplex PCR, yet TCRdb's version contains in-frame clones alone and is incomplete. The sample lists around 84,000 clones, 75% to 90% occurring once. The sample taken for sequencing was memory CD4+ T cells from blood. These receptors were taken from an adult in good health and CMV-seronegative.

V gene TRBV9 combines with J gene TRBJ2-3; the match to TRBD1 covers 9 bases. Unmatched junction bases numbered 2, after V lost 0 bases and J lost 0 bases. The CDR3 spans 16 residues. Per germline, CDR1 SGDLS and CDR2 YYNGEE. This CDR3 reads CASSVGTGESTDTQYF. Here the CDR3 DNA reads TGTGCCAGCAGCGTAGGGACAGGGGAAAGCACAGATACGCAGTATTTT.

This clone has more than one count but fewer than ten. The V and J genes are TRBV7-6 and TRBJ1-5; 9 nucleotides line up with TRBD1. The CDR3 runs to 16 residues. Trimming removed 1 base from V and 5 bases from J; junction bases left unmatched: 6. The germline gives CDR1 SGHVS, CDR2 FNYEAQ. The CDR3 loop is CASSLEQGAFYQPQHF. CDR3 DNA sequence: TGTGCCAGCAGCTTAGAACAGGGGGCTTTCTATCAGCCCCAGCATTTT.

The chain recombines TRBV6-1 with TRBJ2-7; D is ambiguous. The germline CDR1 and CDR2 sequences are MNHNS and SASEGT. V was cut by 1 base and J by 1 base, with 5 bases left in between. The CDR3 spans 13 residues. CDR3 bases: TGTGCCAGCAGTGAAGGCCCGTCCTACGAGCAGTACTTC. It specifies CASSEGPSYEQYF.

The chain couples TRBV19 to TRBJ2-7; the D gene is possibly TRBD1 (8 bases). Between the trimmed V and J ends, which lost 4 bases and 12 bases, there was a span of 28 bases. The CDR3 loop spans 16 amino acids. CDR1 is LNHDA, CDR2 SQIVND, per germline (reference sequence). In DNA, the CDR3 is TGTGCCAGTAGTACCACAGGGGGGGAGGTTCCGGCTATACGGTACTTC. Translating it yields CASSTTGGEVPAIRYF.

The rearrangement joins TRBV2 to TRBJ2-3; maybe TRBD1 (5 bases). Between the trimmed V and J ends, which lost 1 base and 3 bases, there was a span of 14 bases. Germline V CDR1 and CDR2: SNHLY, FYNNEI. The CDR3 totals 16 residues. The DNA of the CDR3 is TGTGCCAGCAGTGAAGTCGACCTCAGGGCGACAGATACGCAGTATTTT. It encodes CASSEVDLRATDTQYF.

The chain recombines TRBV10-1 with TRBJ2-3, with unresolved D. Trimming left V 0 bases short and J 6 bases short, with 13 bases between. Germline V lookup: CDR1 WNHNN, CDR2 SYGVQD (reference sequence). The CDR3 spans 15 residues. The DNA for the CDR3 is TGCGCCAGCAGTGAGTCGTCGCCGTTGCGGGATACGCAGTATTTT. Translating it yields CASSESSPLRDTQYF.

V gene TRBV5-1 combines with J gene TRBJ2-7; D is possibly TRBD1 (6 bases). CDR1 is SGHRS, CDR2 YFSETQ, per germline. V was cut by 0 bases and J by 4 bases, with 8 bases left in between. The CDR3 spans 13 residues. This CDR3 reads CASSLVQGYEQYF. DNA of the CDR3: TGCGCCAGCAGCTTGGTACAGGGTTACGAGCAGTACTTC.

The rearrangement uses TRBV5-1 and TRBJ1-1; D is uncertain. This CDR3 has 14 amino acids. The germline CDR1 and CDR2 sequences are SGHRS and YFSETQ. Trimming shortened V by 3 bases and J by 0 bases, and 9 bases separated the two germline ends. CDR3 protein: CASSSTPVNTEAFF. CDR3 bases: TGCGCCAGCAGCTCAACACCAGTGAACACTGAAGCTTTCTTT.

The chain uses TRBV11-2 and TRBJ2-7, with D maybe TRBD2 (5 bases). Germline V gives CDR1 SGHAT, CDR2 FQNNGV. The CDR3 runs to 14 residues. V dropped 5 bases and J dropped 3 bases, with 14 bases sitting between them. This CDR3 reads CASSQDGIDYEQYF. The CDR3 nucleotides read TGTGCCAGCAGCCAAGACGGGATAGACTACGAGCAGTACTTC.

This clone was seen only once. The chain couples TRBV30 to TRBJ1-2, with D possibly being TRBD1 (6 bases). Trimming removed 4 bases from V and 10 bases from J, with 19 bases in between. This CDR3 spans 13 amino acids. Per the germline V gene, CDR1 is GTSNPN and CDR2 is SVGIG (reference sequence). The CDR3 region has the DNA TGTGCCTGGACTAGCGGCGGGGGCCAATCCTACACCTTC. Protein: CAWTSGGGQSYTF.

The CDR3 here is CASSSGWGNTEAFF. In DNA form, the CDR3 reads TGTGCCAGCAGCTCGGGGTGGGGAAACACTGAAGCTTTCTTT. The rearrangement uses TRBV7-8 and TRBJ1-1, with D unclear. With 4 bases removed from V and 2 bases from J, the gap between germline ends came to 11 bases. Germline-derived CDR1 and CDR2 are SGHVS and FQNEAQ. The CDR3 runs to 14 residues. Using reference TRBV7-8 and TRBJ1-1 for the parts outside the CDR3, the full variable domain is GAGVSQSPRYKVAKRGQDVALRCDPISGHVSLFWYQQALGQGPEFLTYFQNEAQLDKSGLPSDRFFAERPEGSVSTLKIQRTQQEDSAVYLCASSSGWGNTEAFFGQGTRLTVV.

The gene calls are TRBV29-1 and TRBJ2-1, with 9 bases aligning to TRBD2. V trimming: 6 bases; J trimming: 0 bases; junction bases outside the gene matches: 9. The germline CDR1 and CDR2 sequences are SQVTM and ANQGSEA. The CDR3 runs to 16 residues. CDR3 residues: CSVISSGATSYNEQFF. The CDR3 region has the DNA TGCAGCGTAATATCTAGCGGGGCTACCTCCTACAATGAGCAGTTCTTC.

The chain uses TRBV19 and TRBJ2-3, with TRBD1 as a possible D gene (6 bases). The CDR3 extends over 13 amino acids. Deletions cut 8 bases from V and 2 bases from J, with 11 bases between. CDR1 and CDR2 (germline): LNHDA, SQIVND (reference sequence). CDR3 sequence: CASQGMATDTQYF. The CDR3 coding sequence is TGTGCCAGTCAGGGGATGGCCACAGATACGCAGTATTTT.

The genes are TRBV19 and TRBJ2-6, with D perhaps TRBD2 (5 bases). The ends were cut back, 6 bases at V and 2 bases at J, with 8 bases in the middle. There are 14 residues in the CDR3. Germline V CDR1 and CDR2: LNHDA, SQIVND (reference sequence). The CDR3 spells CASREEPGANVLTF. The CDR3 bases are TGTGCCAGTAGGGAGGAACCTGGGGCCAACGTCCTGACTTTC.

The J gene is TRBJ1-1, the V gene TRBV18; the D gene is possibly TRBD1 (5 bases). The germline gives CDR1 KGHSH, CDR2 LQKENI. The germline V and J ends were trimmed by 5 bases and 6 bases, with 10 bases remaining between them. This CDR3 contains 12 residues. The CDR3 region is CASSSQGAEAFF. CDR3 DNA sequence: TGTGCCAGCTCATCGCAGGGAGCTGAAGCTTTCTTT.

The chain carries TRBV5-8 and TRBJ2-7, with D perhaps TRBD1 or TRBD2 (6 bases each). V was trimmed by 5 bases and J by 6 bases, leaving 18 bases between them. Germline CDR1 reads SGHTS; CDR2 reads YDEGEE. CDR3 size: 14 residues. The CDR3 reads CASRPRGGIGEQYF. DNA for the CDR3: TGTGCCAGCAGGCCCCGAGGGGGGATAGGCGAGCAGTACTTC.

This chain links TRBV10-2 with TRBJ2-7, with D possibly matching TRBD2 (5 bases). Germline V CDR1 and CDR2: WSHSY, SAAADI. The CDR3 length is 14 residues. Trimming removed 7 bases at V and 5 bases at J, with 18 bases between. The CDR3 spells CASTREPLPDEQYF. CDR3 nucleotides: TGCGCCAGCACTCGGGAACCCCTGCCCGACGAGCAGTACTTC.

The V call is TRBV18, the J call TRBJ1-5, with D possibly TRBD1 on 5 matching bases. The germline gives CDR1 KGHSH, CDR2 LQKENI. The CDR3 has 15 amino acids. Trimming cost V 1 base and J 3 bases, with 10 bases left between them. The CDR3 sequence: CASSPRQGTNQPQHF. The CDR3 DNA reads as TGTGCCAGCTCACCACGTCAGGGAACCAATCAGCCCCAGCATTTT.